Reported below is one T cell receptor beta chain. Repertoires were generated with immunoSEQ multiplex PCR, while TCRdb's copy carries only in-frame clones and drops some. The sample lists 100,000 to 150,000 clones; 70% to 85% were seen once. The data stem from a study of T cell responses to AZD1222 COVID-19 vaccine. The V end was cut by 0 bases, the J end by 2 bases, with 8 bases between. CDR1 is KGHSH, CDR2 LQKENI, per germline. The CDR3 sequence is 15 residues long. The sequence came from an adult who received the AZD1222 COVID-19 vaccine. V and J are TRBV18 and TRBJ1-3, with D unclear. The sequenced sample was peripheral blood, obtained 28 days after the second AZD1222 dose. The CDR3 region is CASSPPTAAGNTIYF. The CDR3 DNA sequence: TGTGCCAGCTCACCACCGACGGCGGCTGGAAACACCATATATTTT.